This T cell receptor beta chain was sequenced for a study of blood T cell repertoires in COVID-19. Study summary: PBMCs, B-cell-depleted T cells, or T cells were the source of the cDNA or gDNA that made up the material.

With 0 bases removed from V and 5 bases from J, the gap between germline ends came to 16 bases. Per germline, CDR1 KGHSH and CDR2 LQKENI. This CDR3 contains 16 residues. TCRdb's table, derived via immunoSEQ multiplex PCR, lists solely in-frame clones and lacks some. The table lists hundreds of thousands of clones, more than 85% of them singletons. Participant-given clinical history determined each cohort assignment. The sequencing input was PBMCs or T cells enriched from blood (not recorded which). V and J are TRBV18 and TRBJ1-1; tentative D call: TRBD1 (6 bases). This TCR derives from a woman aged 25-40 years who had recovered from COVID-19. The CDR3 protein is CASSPPSRGQGTEAFF. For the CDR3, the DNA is TGTGCCAGCTCACCACCCTCCAGGGGCCAGGGGACTGAAGCTTTCTTT.